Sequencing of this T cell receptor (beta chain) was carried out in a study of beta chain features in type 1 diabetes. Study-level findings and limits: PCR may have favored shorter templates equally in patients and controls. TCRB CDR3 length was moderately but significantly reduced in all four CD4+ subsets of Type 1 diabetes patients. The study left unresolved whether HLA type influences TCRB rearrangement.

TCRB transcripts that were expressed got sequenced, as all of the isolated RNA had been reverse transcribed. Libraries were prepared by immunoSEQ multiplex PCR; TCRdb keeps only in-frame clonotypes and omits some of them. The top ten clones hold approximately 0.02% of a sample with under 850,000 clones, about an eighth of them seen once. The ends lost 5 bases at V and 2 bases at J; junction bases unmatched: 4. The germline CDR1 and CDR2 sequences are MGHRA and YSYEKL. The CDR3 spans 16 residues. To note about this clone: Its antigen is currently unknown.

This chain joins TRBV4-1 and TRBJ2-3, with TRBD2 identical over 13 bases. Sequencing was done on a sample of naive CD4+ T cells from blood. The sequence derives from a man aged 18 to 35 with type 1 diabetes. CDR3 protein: CASSVGLAGATDTQYF. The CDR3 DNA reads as TGCGCCAGCAGCGTCGGACTAGCGGGGGCCACAGATACGCAGTATTTT.